This entry lists 28 T cell receptor beta chains sequenced from one sample in a study of OX40 agonist ivuxolimab in advanced cancers. The library was generated by the immunoSEQ multiplex PCR assay. This immuneACCESS table, as held by TCRdb, lists in-frame sequences with V and J called but not all clones. Of the missing ones, under half trace to an unresolved V gene in checked studies; the others have no known cause. This sample comprises 25,000 to 35,000 clones, approximately 84% of them detected only once. Jointly, the top ten make up 20% to 25% of the sample. The material sequenced was CD4+ or CD8+ T cells sorted from blood, taken in a trial of the OX40 agonist ivuxolimab. Source of these receptors: an adult with an advanced solid tumor such as melanoma, head and neck, liver or kidney cancer.

The chain links TRBV9 to TRBJ1-4; possibly TRBD1 for D (5 bases). V gave up 0 bases and J gave up 6 bases, with 12 bases separating them. The CDR3 spans 15 residues. CDR1 SGDLS and CDR2 YYNGEE come from the germline V gene. CDR3 bases: TGTGCCAGCAGCGTAGGTGGCGGGGGAGATGAAAAACTGTTTTTT. Translated: CASSVGGGGDEKLFF.

V is TRBV4-2 and J is TRBJ2-7; possible D gene TRBD1, 5 bases. V lost 4 bases and J 0 bases, leaving 16 bases between the germline ends. The CDR3 runs to 16 residues. Germline CDR1 is LGHNA and CDR2 is YNFKEQ. The CDR3 DNA reads TGTGCCAGCAGCCCTCAGGGCGCCGCCAGCTCCTACGAGCAGTACTTC. Protein: CASSPQGAASSYEQYF.

The genes are TRBV4-3 and TRBJ1-1; TRBD1 might be the D (6 bases). V shed 0 bases and J shed 5 bases, with 13 bases lying between them. CDR1 is LGHNA, CDR2 YSLEER, per germline. The CDR3 runs to 15 residues. The CDR3 loop reads CASSQDTGKGTEAFF. In DNA, the CDR3 is TGCGCCAGCAGCCAAGATACAGGGAAGGGGACTGAAGCTTTCTTT.

The chain joins TRBV11-3 to TRBJ1-1; D not resolved. V lost 6 bases to trimming and J lost 5 bases, with 13 bases between them. Germline loops: CDR1 SGHNT, CDR2 YENEEA. The CDR3 covers 13 residues. The CDR3 DNA follows: TGTGCCAGCAGTCAAAGTGAAAGTACTGAAGCTTTCTTT. It codes for CASSQSESTEAFF.

The genes are TRBV19 and TRBJ2-1; 7 nucleotides agree with TRBD2. The CDR3 consists of 15 residues. Germline V gene lookup returns CDR1 LNHDA and CDR2 SQIVND (reference sequence). Trimming at V came to 3 bases and at J to 0 bases, leaving 2 bases not matched to a gene. The CDR3 sequence: CASSMGGSSYNEQFF. The CDR3 DNA is TGTGCCAGTAGTATGGGGGGGAGCTCCTACAATGAGCAGTTCTTC.

This clone is a singleton in its sample. V usage is TRBV27 and J usage is TRBJ2-3; 9 bases match TRBD2. J gave up 2 bases and V 5 bases, and 8 bases lay outside the gene matches. The CDR3 is 16 residues long. Germline CDR1 is MNHEY and CDR2 is SMNVEV (reference sequence). CDR3 coding DNA: TGTGCCAGCAGTCAGGGGAGCGGGGGGTTCACAGATACGCAGTATTTT. It specifies CASSQGSGGFTDTQYF.

The chain recombines TRBV18 with TRBJ2-1; 8 nucleotides line up with TRBD1. There are 16 residues in the CDR3. Germline CDR1 is KGHSH and CDR2 is LQKENI. Trimming at V came to 3 bases and at J to 2 bases, leaving 6 bases not matched to a gene. The CDR3 region is CASSPFRDRPYNEQFF. Written as DNA, the CDR3 is TGTGCCAGCTCACCGTTCCGGGACAGGCCCTACAATGAGCAGTTCTTC.

The chain combines TRBV10-3 with TRBJ2-3, with D uncertain. The CDR3 consists of 15 residues. The germline CDR1 and CDR2 sequences are ENHRY and SYGVKD. The V and J ends lost 2 bases and 4 bases respectively, with 13 bases between them. Written as DNA, the CDR3 is TGTGCCATCAGTGAGCTGGCTATGGGTGCAGATACGCAGTATTTT. This translates into CAISELAMGADTQYF.

The J gene is TRBJ2-7, the V gene TRBV21-1; the table's D call TRBD1 went unverified against the DNA. TRBV21-1 is a documented pseudogene. The CDR3 runs 15 residues. The CDR3 here is CASSKASGLGYEQYF. CDR3 nucleotides: TGTGCCAGCAGCAAAGCGTCAGGCCTTGGTTACGAGCAGTACTTC.

This clone showed up many times. V and J are TRBV19 and TRBJ1-2; D ambiguous. V was shortened by 5 bases and J by 8 bases, with 15 bases between the two germline ends. The CDR3 has 13 residues. In germline, CDR1 is LNHDA, CDR2 SQIVND (reference sequence). The CDR3 DNA follows: TGTGCCAGTAGTGACTACACGCCGAACGGCTACACCTTC. Protein product: CASSDYTPNGYTF.

This clone has more than one count but fewer than ten. V and J are TRBV6-5 and TRBJ1-1, with 7 nucleotides matching TRBD1. The CDR3 totals 13 residues. Germline trimming cut 6 bases from V and 2 bases from J; bases unmatched to any gene: 3. CDR1 is MNHEY and CDR2 is SVGAGI in the germline V gene. For the CDR3, the DNA is TGTGCCAGCAGCGACAGGGACAACACTGAAGCTTTCTTT. It is translated as CASSDRDNTEAFF.

The V and J genes are TRBV11-1 and TRBJ2-1; 10 bases fit TRBD2. Germline CDR1 and CDR2: SGHAT and FQDESV (reference sequence). Germline trimming cut 2 bases from V and 8 bases from J; bases unmatched to any gene: 6. The CDR3 covers 15 residues. CDR3: CASSLSGGAGDEQFF. DNA for the CDR3: TGTGCCAGCAGCTTAAGCGGGGGGGCCGGTGATGAGCAGTTCTTC.

The chain uses TRBV28 and TRBJ2-2; 11 nucleotides align to TRBD2. V was pared by 9 bases and J by 0 bases, with 9 bases of the junction left unmatched. The CDR3 has 17 amino acids. The V gene's germline CDR1 is MDHEN and CDR2 SYDVKM. CDR3 region: CASTLAGGFANTGELFF. The CDR3 DNA reads as TGTGCCAGTACCTTAGCGGGGGGGTTCGCGAACACCGGGGAGCTGTTTTTT.

The chain has TRBV15 and TRBJ1-1, with D uncertain. Germline assignment: CDR1 LNHNV and CDR2 YYDKDF (reference sequence). This CDR3 has 15 amino acids. V lost 1 base and J 4 bases, leaving 13 bases between the germline ends. The CDR3 DNA is TGTGCCACCAGCAGAGCCATCGGGTTGGGCACTGAAGCTTTCTTT. Amino acid sequence: CATSRAIGLGTEAFF.

This clone was seen more than once but under ten times. V and J are TRBV5-1 and TRBJ2-1; a weak D match, TRBD2 (7 bases). V shed 7 bases and J shed 5 bases, with 16 bases lying between them. Germline V lookup: CDR1 SGHRS, CDR2 YFSETQ. The CDR3 is 14 residues long. The CDR3 loop reads CASAVGGRNNEQFF. DNA of the CDR3: TGCGCCAGCGCCGTGGGGGGGCGCAACAATGAGCAGTTCTTC.

The CDR3 protein is CASSEGLAGTDTQYF. CDR3 nucleotide sequence: TGTGCCAGCAGTGAAGGACTAGCGGGAACAGATACGCAGTATTTT. The genes are TRBV6-4 and TRBJ2-3; the match to TRBD2 covers 12 bases. The germline gives CDR1 MRHNA, CDR2 SNTAGT. CDR3 length: 15 amino acids. V trimming: 3 bases; J trimming: 3 bases; junction bases outside the gene matches: 1.

The rearrangement uses TRBV5-1 and TRBJ2-7, with unresolved D. Trimming shortened V by 0 bases and J by 6 bases, and 7 bases separated the two germline ends. The CDR3 extends over 12 amino acids. The germline V gene encodes CDR1 SGHRS and CDR2 YFSETQ. The CDR3 DNA sequence: TGCGCCAGCAGCTTGGCCACGGGCGAGCAGTACTTC. It is translated as CASSLATGEQYF.

The chain recombines TRBV7-9 with TRBJ2-7; a possible D gene is TRBD1 (6 bases). Germline V gives CDR1 SEHNR, CDR2 FQNEAQ (reference sequence). The CDR3 sequence is 15 residues long. V shed 5 bases and J shed 2 bases, with 16 bases lying between them. The DNA of the CDR3 is TGTGCCAGCAGCCAAGGGACAAGCTCCCCCTACGAGCAGTACTTC. Protein sequence: CASSQGTSSPYEQYF.

This sequence joins TRBV28 and TRBJ2-7; 7 bases align to TRBD1. The junction had 7 bases not matched to a gene; V was cut back by 7 bases and J by 1 base. The length of the CDR3 is 14 residues. Germline CDR1 reads MDHEN; CDR2 reads SYDVKM. CDR3 nucleotides: TGTGCCAGCACCCACCCGGGACAGTCCTACGAGCAGTACTTC. This sequence encodes CASTHPGQSYEQYF.

The chain combines TRBV30 with TRBJ1-4; 10 bases line up with TRBD1. The CDR3 spans 14 residues. The V gene's germline CDR1 is GTSNPN and CDR2 SVGIG (reference sequence). Trimming cost V 5 bases and J 3 bases; bases outside gene matches: 3. The DNA for the CDR3 is TGTGCCTGGGGTGGGACAGGGGCTAATGAAAAACTGTTTTTT. Translated, it gives CAWGGTGANEKLFF.

The chain employs TRBV5-1 and TRBJ2-7; TRBD1 might be the D (5 bases). The germline V gene encodes CDR1 SGHRS and CDR2 YFSETQ. V lost 0 bases and J lost 4, with 17 bases in between. The CDR3 covers 16 residues. The CDR3 loop reads CASSLDRGPSSYEQYF. The CDR3, as DNA: TGCGCCAGCAGCTTGGATAGGGGTCCTTCTTCTTACGAGCAGTACTTC. Based on the CDR3 plus reference TRBV5-1 and TRBJ2-7, the full variable domain is KAGVTQTPRYLIKTRGQQVTLSCSPISGHRSVSWYQQTPGQGLQFLFEYFSETQRNKGNFPGRFSGRQFSNSRSEMNVSTLELGDSALYLCASSLDRGPSSYEQYFGPGTRLTVT.

This clone was picked up one time. J is TRBJ1-2 and V is TRBV27, with a tentative D call TRBD1 (6 bases). The CDR3 covers 13 residues. Between the trimmed V and J ends, which lost 3 bases and 8 bases, there was a span of 13 bases. From germline, CDR1 is MNHEY and CDR2 SMNVEV (reference sequence). The CDR3 DNA sequence: TGTGCCAGCAGTTTGGCGGGGGCAGAGGGCTACACCTTC. This encodes CASSLAGAEGYTF.

The chain recombines TRBV9 with TRBJ2-3, with D possibly being TRBD1 (5 bases). Germline V gene data show CDR1 as SGDLS and CDR2 as YYNGEE. V shed 0 bases and J shed 3 bases, with 11 bases lying between them. The length of the CDR3 is 15 residues. CDR3 sequence: CASSVGAAGTDTQYF. CDR3 DNA: TGTGCCAGCAGCGTAGGGGCTGCAGGGACAGATACGCAGTATTTT.

This clone was recorded a few times. The V and J genes are TRBV9 and TRBJ2-3, with 10 bases identical to TRBD1. The CDR3 is made up of 15 amino acids. Per the germline V gene, CDR1 is SGDLS and CDR2 is YYNGEE. Trimming removed 5 bases from V and 4 bases from J; junction bases left unmatched: 7. The chain's CDR3 is CASSPKGQGSDTQYF. Written as DNA, the CDR3 is TGTGCCAGCAGTCCAAAGGGACAGGGGTCAGATACGCAGTATTTT.

J is TRBJ2-7 and V is TRBV6-1; TRBD1 aligns across 10 bases. V was pared by 8 bases and J by 7 bases, with 5 bases of the junction left unmatched. Germline-derived CDR1 and CDR2 are MNHNS and SASEGT. CDR3 size: 12 residues. CDR3 sequence reads: CASGTGVDEQYF. The CDR3 DNA sequence: TGTGCCAGCGGGACAGGGGTGGATGAGCAGTACTTC.

This clone has just a few counts. The rearrangement links TRBV2 to TRBJ2-1; D call uncertain. The CDR3 covers 15 residues. Looked up from germline, CDR1 is SNHLY and CDR2 is FYNNEI. V was cut by 6 bases and J by 0 bases, with 12 bases left in between. The DNA of the CDR3 is TGTGCCAGCAGAAGGACGGAAAGCTCCTACAATGAGCAGTTCTTC. Amino acids: CASRRTESSYNEQFF.

This chain joins TRBV7-9 and TRBJ1-2, with D unresolved. The germline V gene encodes CDR1 SEHNR and CDR2 FQNEAQ (reference sequence). The ends were cut back, 4 bases at V and 7 bases at J, with 16 bases in the middle. The CDR3 has 14 amino acids. The CDR3 reads CASSSDKEASGYTF. CDR3 coding DNA: TGTGCCAGCAGCTCCGACAAGGAAGCAAGTGGCTACACCTTC.

This clone was seen a handful of times. The genes are TRBV6-1 and TRBJ1-3, with no clear D. V lost 7 bases and J lost 0, with 13 bases in between. CDR3 length: 15 amino acids. Germline loops: CDR1 MNHNS, CDR2 SASEGT. The CDR3 DNA reads TGTGCCAGCACCGTGCGGGTGGACTCTGGAAACACCATATATTTT. It is translated as CASTVRVDSGNTIYF.